This T cell receptor (beta chain) was sequenced for a study of blood T cell repertoires in COVID-19 (dated by TCRdb to about 2020). The study in broad terms: Collaborator samples came from the United States, Italy and Spain and covered acute and convalescent phases of COVID-19. The dataset comprised deeply sampled blood TCRbeta repertoires from subjects exposed to, actively infected with, or recovered from COVID-19. Samples came from the ongoing ImmuneRACE study (first 160 participants) plus 1,254 subjects from 6 global collaborators. The prospective study material was composed of cDNA or gDNA derived from T cells, B-cell-depleted T cells, or PBMCs. The repertoires were released in a freely available public database meant as a resource for research on the immune response to SARS-CoV-2. HLA class I and class II types, where available, came from metadata supplied by the sample provider rather than from assay-based typing. The sample metadata nearly always contained a de-identified subject ID, COVID-19 status, age in years and sex.

One collaborating source in Seattle enrolled patients during active infection and followed them longitudinally through the course of disease. Each collaborating institution followed its own protocols to collect whole blood in K2EDTA tubes. Collaborator samples were shipped for TCRbeta analysis as frozen whole blood, isolated PBMCs, or DNA extracted from either sample type. From the germline V gene, CDR1 is SNHLY and CDR2 is FYNNEI. The CDR3 sequence holds 14 residues, the cysteine and phenylalanine included. Only CDR3 DNA is held: 42 bases, read in frame from base 1. The germline V end is reduced by 7 bases and the J end by 2 bases; junction bases left unmatched: 7. As concerns this clone: What this receptor recognizes is not known. The sample holds no much larger clone one base away, and base qualities are not on file.

The immunoSEQ Assay, a bias-controlled multiplex PCR, was used to amplify TCRbeta CDR3 regions from genomic DNA. On the authors' methods: The number of nucleated cells in each sample was estimated from the amplification of reference gene primers within the assay. To quantify the absolute abundance of each unique TCRbeta CDR3 rearrangement, sequence reads were collapsed and filtered. For each sample, productive Simpson clonality was calculated as the square root of Simpson's diversity index over productive rearrangements. Held by TCRdb, this immuneACCESS table contains in-frame sequences only and omits some clones. Under half of the omission traces to an unresolved V gene where checked; the cause of the rest is unknown. V and J calls and clone size come straight from that table; D and trimming were deduced from the DNA. The sample table contains hundreds of thousands of clones; only one count was recorded for 85% to 90% of them. Of the sample, roughly 8% falls within the top ten clones.

The research as a whole found: The amount of clinical and demographic metadata varied by source and participant and was provided uncurated.

The origin of this receptor is a woman between 45 and 60 years old with COVID-19, enrolled during active disease. Recombination linked TRBV2 to TRBJ1-2; 7 bases in the middle match TRBD1. Sequencing was done on a sample of peripheral blood. CDR3 sequence: CASTQDRLNYGYTF. The nucleotide sequence reads TGTGCCAGCACGCAGGACAGGCTGAACTATGGCTACACCTTC. Beyond the CDR3, the reference TRBV2 and TRBJ1-2 genes provide the residues; the full variable domain reads: EPEVTQTPSHQVTQMGQEVILRCVPISNHLYFYWYRQILGQKVEFLVSFYNNEISEKSEIFDDQFSVERPDGSNFTLKIRSTKLEDSAMYFCASTQDRLNYGYTFGSGTRLTVV.